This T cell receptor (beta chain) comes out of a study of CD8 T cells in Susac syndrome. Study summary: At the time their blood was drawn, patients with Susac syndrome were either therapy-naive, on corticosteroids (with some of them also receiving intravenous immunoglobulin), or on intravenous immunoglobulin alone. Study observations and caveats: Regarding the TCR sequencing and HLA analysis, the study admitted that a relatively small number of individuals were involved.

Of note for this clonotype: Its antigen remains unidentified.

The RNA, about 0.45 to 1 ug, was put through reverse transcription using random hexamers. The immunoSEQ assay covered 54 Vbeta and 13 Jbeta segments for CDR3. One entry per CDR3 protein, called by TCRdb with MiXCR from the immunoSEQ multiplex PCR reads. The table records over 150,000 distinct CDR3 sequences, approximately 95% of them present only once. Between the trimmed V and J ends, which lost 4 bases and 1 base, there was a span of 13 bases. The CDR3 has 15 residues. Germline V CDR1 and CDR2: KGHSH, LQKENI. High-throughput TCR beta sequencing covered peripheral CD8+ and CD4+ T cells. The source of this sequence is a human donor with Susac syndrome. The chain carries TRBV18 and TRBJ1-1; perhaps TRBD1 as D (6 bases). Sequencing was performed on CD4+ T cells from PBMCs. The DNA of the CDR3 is TGTGCCAGCTCACTCGGAGGGGGACCGAACACTGAAGCTTTCTTT. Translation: CASSLGGGPNTEAFF.